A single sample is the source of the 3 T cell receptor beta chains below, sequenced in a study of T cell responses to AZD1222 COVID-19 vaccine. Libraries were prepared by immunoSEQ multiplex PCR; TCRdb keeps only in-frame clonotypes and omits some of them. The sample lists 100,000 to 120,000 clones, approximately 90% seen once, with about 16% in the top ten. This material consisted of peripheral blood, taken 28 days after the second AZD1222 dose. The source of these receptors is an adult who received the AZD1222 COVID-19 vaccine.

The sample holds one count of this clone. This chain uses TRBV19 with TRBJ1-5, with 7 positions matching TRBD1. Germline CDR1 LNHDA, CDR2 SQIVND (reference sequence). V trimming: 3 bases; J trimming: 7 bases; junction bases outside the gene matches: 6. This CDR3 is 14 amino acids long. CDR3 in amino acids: CASSIWDRSQPQHF. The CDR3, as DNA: TGTGCCAGTAGTATTTGGGACAGATCCCAGCCCCAGCATTTT.

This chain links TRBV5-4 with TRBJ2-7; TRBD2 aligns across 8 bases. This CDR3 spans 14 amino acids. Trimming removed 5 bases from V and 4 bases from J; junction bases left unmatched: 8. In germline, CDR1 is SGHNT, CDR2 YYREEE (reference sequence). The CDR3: CASRRSGSNYEQYF. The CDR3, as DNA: TGTGCCAGCAGGCGGAGCGGGAGTAATTACGAGCAGTACTTC.

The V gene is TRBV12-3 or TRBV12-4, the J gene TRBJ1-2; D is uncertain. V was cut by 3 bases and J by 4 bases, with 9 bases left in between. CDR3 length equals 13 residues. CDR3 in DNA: TGTGCCAGCAGTTTCGACCAAAGCTATGGCTACACCTTC. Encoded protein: CASSFDQSYGYTF.